The sequence of this T cell receptor (beta chain) was determined in a study of shared clonotypes between healthy human individuals. The length of the CDR3 is 15 residues. Germline V gives CDR1 MDHEN, CDR2 SYDVKM. The ends were cut back, 2 bases at V and 4 bases at J, with 12 bases in the middle. Study findings and constraints: Exclusively blood specimens were collected; tissue repertoires likely differ.

TCRdb's table, derived via immunoSEQ multiplex PCR, lists solely in-frame clones and lacks some. The table lists approximately 1,500,000 clones, under 99% of them singletons. With respect to this clone: Its antigen is currently unknown.

This sequence was found in a man younger than 45 in good health. Sequenced material: naive CD4+ T cells sorted from blood. Subset in this sample: CD45RA+ positively selected. The rearrangement joins TRBV28 to TRBJ2-1; no reliable D call. CDR3 sequence: CASSLTALGYNEQFF. The CDR3 DNA reads as TGTGCCAGCAGTTTAACGGCGCTGGGGTACAATGAGCAGTTCTTC.